These 31 T cell receptor beta chains came from one sample sequenced in a study of shared clonotypes between healthy human individuals. Generated by immunoSEQ multiplex PCR, the TCRdb table keeps only in-frame clones and is missing some. The repertoire has about 1 million clones, around 74% of them found once; the top ten carry 1.4% to 1.5%. Input material: memory CD4+ T cells sorted from blood. Stated subset: CD45RA-negative fraction. The origin of the receptors is a man aged 18 to 35 in good health.

This clone has a single count. The V and J genes are TRBV6-5 and TRBJ2-7; D unresolved. CDR1 and CDR2 (germline): MNHEY, SVGAGI. V lost 2 bases, J lost 6 bases, and 11 bases lay in between. The CDR3 has 13 residues. CDR3 nucleotides: TGTGCCAGCAGTTACCGGGTCCCCTCCGAGCAGTACTTC. This translates into CASSYRVPSEQYF.

This rearrangement joins TRBV15 to TRBJ2-7, with 7 positions matching TRBD1. Trimming cost V 4 bases and J 0 bases; bases outside gene matches: 6. The CDR3 loop spans 15 amino acids. The germline V gene encodes CDR1 LNHNV and CDR2 YYDKDF (reference sequence). CDR3 amino acids: CATSIDRATSYEQYF. The CDR3, as DNA: TGTGCCACCAGCATCGACAGGGCCACCTCCTACGAGCAGTACTTC.

This chain uses TRBV10-2 with TRBJ1-5; 8 bases agree with TRBD1. The CDR3 totals 14 residues. CDR1 and CDR2 (germline): WSHSY, SAAADI. V trimming: 4 bases; J trimming: 6 bases; junction bases outside the gene matches: 5. CDR3 sequence (DNA): TGCGCCAGCAGTGGCTCAGGGGGCTCTCAGCCCCAGCATTTT. This encodes CASSGSGGSQPQHF.

The chain uses TRBV28 and TRBJ1-6; weak D call: TRBD1 (5 bases). CDR3 length: 15 residues. The V end lost 1 base, the J end lost 5 bases, and 9 bases lay between the germline ends. CDR1 is MDHEN and CDR2 is SYDVKM in the germline V gene. The CDR3 DNA is TGTGCCAGCAGTTTATACGGGGCTCATAATTCACCCCTCCACTTT. This encodes CASSLYGAHNSPLHF.

This clone was seen only a few times. The V and J genes are TRBV28 and TRBJ1-6; D not certain. V was trimmed by 7 bases and J by 1 base, leaving 14 bases between them. Germline CDR1 and CDR2: MDHEN and SYDVKM. The CDR3 is made up of 16 amino acids. The CDR3 spells CASTTIFGSYNSPLHF. Here the CDR3 DNA reads TGTGCCAGCACCACCATCTTTGGTTCCTATAATTCACCCCTCCACTTT.

The rearrangement joins TRBV5-1 to TRBJ1-2; D perhaps matches TRBD1 (6 bases). V gave up 2 bases and J gave up 9 bases, with 8 bases separating them. The germline V gene encodes CDR1 SGHRS and CDR2 YFSETQ. There are 11 residues in the CDR3. CDR3 DNA sequence: TGCGCCAGCAGCTTAACAGGGAGCTACACCTTC. Protein sequence: CASSLTGSYTF.

This rearrangement joins TRBV27 to TRBJ1-1; a weak D match, TRBD1 (6 bases). Germline V gene sequence: CDR1 MNHEY, CDR2 SMNVEV (reference sequence). V gave up 4 bases and J gave up 7 bases, with 16 bases separating them. CDR3 size: 14 residues. CDR3 residues: CASSCGRGICEAFF. CDR3 nucleotide sequence: TGTGCCAGCAGTTGTGGTAGGGGGATATGTGAAGCTTTCTTT.

The rearrangement joins TRBV5-1 to TRBJ2-2, with D possibly TRBD2 on 6 matching bases. The ends were cut back, 3 bases at V and 0 bases at J, with 9 bases in the middle. The germline V gene has CDR1 SGHRS and CDR2 YFSETQ. The CDR3 has 15 residues. The CDR3 reads CASSSGTSNTGELFF. CDR3 nucleotides: TGCGCCAGCAGCTCCGGGACTTCGAACACCGGGGAGCTGTTTTTT.

The rearrangement joins TRBV15 to TRBJ1-5, with D perhaps matching TRBD1 (6 bases). V was trimmed by 4 bases and J by 2 bases, leaving 9 bases between them. The germline CDR1 and CDR2 sequences are LNHNV and YYDKDF (reference sequence). The CDR3 length is 14 residues. CDR3 region: CATSKDSGNQPQHF. The CDR3 coding sequence is TGTGCCACCAGCAAGGACAGCGGCAATCAGCCCCAGCATTTT.

The rearrangement uses TRBV2 and TRBJ2-7; TRBD1 matches at 9 bases. Trimming removed 6 bases from V and 7 bases from J; junction bases left unmatched: 10. The CDR3 totals 14 residues. Germline CDR1 is SNHLY and CDR2 is FYNNEI. The CDR3 DNA reads TGTGCCAGCAGGAGGACAGGGGCCGTGGGTGAGCAGTACTTC. Translating it yields CASRRTGAVGEQYF. Looking up the rest from reference TRBV2 and TRBJ2-7 gives the full variable domain: EPEVTQTPSHQVTQMGQEVILRCVPISNHLYFYWYRQILGQKVEFLVSFYNNEISEKSEIFDDQFSVERPDGSNFTLKIRSTKLEDSAMYFCASRRTGAVGEQYFGPGTRLTVT.

CDR3 nucleotide sequence: TGTGCCAGCAGTCCATTCACTAGCGGGGGAAACAATGAGCAGTTCTTC. As protein: CASSPFTSGGNNEQFF. The chain is built from TRBV6-6 and TRBJ2-1, with TRBD2 matching over 11 bases. The CDR3 extends over 16 amino acids. Trimming at V came to 5 bases and at J to 5 bases, leaving 8 bases not matched to a gene. Germline V gene data show CDR1 as MNHNY and CDR2 as SVGAGI (reference sequence).

The chain employs TRBV27 and TRBJ1-6; no definite D call. V was trimmed by 4 bases and J by 4 bases, leaving 11 bases between them. The CDR3 consists of 15 residues. The V gene's germline CDR1 is MNHEY and CDR2 SMNVEV (reference sequence). CDR3: CASSSLTQYNSPLHF. The CDR3 DNA sequence: TGTGCCAGCAGTTCTTTAACACAATATAATTCACCCCTCCACTTT.

This chain links TRBV15 with TRBJ2-3; 8 bases line up with TRBD2. The CDR3 loop spans 16 amino acids. From germline, CDR1 is LNHNV and CDR2 YYDKDF (reference sequence). Trimming at V came to 0 bases and at J to 1 base, leaving 3 bases not matched to a gene. CDR3 in DNA: TGTGCCACCAGCAGAGATCAAGCGGGGGGCACAGATACGCAGTATTTT. Encoded protein: CATSRDQAGGTDTQYF.

The rearrangement uses TRBV4-1 and TRBJ1-6; perhaps TRBD1 as D (6 bases). Trimming removed 0 bases at V and 7 bases at J, with 13 bases between. Germline CDR1 is MGHRA and CDR2 is YSYEKL. CDR3 length: 16 amino acids. CDR3 sequence (DNA): TGCGCCAGCAGCCAAGATACCCGGGACACAAATTCACCCCTCCACTTT. Protein: CASSQDTRDTNSPLHF.

The V and J genes are TRBV18 and TRBJ1-4; D unresolved. With 3 bases removed from V and 0 bases from J, the gap between germline ends came to 17 bases. The CDR3 extends over 18 amino acids. Per germline, CDR1 KGHSH and CDR2 LQKENI. CDR3 sequence reads: CASSPAWRQFATNEKLFF. CDR3 nucleotides: TGTGCCAGCTCACCTGCGTGGAGGCAGTTTGCAACTAATGAAAAACTGTTTTTT.

The chain links TRBV19 to TRBJ2-3; D gene unclear. The CDR3 has 15 residues. Trimming stripped 1 base from V and 8 bases from J, with 16 bases between. The germline V gene encodes CDR1 LNHDA and CDR2 SQIVND (reference sequence). Here the CDR3 DNA reads TGTGCCAGTAGTATAGGCCAGGCCGCGGCAATTACGCAGTATTTT. Encoded protein: CASSIGQAAAITQYF. Filled out from reference TRBV19 and TRBJ2-3, the complete variable domain reads DGGITQSPKYLFRKEGQNVTLSCEQNLNHDAMYWYRQDPGQGLRLIYYSQIVNDFQKGDIAEGYSVSREKKESFPLTVTSAQKNPTAFYLCASSIGQAAAITQYFGPGTRLTVL.

The chain links TRBV4-3 to TRBJ2-3, with D possibly TRBD2 on 7 matching bases. The germline CDR1 and CDR2 sequences are LGHNA and YSLEER. Trimming left V 6 bases short and J 0 bases short, with 19 bases between. This CDR3 spans 17 amino acids. CDR3 sequence: CASSPGGGRESTDTQYF. CDR3 bases: TGCGCCAGCAGTCCTGGGGGGGGCAGGGAGAGCACAGATACGCAGTATTTT.

This chain connects TRBV10-3 to TRBJ1-6, with D uncertain. The V end lost 3 bases, the J end lost 0 bases, and 6 bases lay between the germline ends. This CDR3 has 15 amino acids. CDR1 ENHRY and CDR2 SYGVKD come from the germline V gene. The CDR3 is CAISEGNSYNSPLHF. CDR3 nucleotides: TGTGCCATCAGTGAAGGCAACTCCTATAATTCACCCCTCCACTTT.

Note on this clone: Additional DNA sequences in this sample encode the identical CDR3. The V and J genes are TRBV6-1 and TRBJ1-5; 10 nucleotides align to TRBD1. This CDR3 is built from 13 residues. CDR1 MNHNS and CDR2 SASEGT come from the germline V gene. V was clipped by 6 bases and J by 5 bases; unmatched bases: 1. Here the CDR3 reads CASRGTGDQPQHF. The CDR3 DNA follows: TGTGCCAGCAGAGGGACAGGGGATCAGCCCCAGCATTTT.

The chain joins TRBV19 to TRBJ1-3; tentative D call: TRBD1 (6 bases). Germline values: CDR1 LNHDA, CDR2 SQIVND (reference sequence). This CDR3 region has 15 residues. Trimming cost V 4 bases and J 4 bases, with 14 bases left between them. In DNA form, the CDR3 reads TGTGCCAGTAGTAGCAGGGGTTTTTCCGGAAACACCATATATTTT. Translation: CASSSRGFSGNTIYF.

This clone was seen only once. Other DNA sequences within the sample encode an identical CDR3. The chain uses TRBV5-1 and TRBJ1-4; 8 bases map to TRBD1. The CDR3 has 14 residues. CDR1 and CDR2 (germline): SGHRS, YFSETQ. With V trimmed by 0 bases and J by 5 bases, 0 bases remained unmatched. The CDR3 sequence is CASSLDRGNEKLFF. In DNA form, the CDR3 reads TGCGCCAGCAGCTTGGACAGGGGGAATGAAAAACTGTTTTTT.

CDR3: CASSYGDRRNTEAFF. The DNA for the CDR3 is TGTGCCAGCAGTTACGGGGACCGCCGGAACACTGAAGCTTTCTTT. V and J are TRBV6-5 and TRBJ1-1; D possibly corresponds to TRBD1 (5 bases). CDR3 size: 15 residues. V lost 2 bases, J lost 1 base, and 11 bases lay in between. CDR1 and CDR2 from the germline V gene are MNHEY and SVGAGI.

This clone has only one observation. The CDR3 reads CASSLAVGANEKLFF. DNA of the CDR3: TGTGCCAGCAGCTTAGCGGTGGGGGCCAATGAAAAACTGTTTTTT. The chain combines TRBV7-9 with TRBJ1-4; possible D gene TRBD1, 6 bases. Trimming took 0 bases from V and 5 from J, leaving 10 bases between them. This CDR3 comprises 15 residues. Germline values: CDR1 SEHNR, CDR2 FQNEAQ (reference sequence).

V usage is TRBV18 and J usage is TRBJ2-7, with D maybe TRBD2 (5 bases). CDR1 and CDR2 (germline): KGHSH, LQKENI. V gave up 0 bases and J gave up 7 bases, with 16 bases separating them. This CDR3 region has 15 residues. CDR3 sequence: CASSPPLPSSGEQYF. The CDR3 bases are TGTGCCAGCTCACCACCCCTCCCTTCCAGCGGTGAGCAGTACTTC.

This clone was recorded a few times. The CDR3 DNA is TGTGCCAGCAGCCGACAGGGGGCTACAGATACGCAGTATTTT. Its protein is CASSRQGATDTQYF. The genes are TRBV7-2 and TRBJ2-3; 10 bases fit TRBD1. The CDR3 consists of 14 residues. Germline loops: CDR1 SGHTA, CDR2 FQGNSA. The trim removed 5 bases at V and 3 bases at J, leaving 2 bases unmatched. Full variable domain (outside the CDR3, taken from reference TRBV7-2 and TRBJ2-3): GAGVSQSPSNKVTEKGKDVELRCDPISGHTALYWYRQSLGQGLEFLIYFQGNSAPDKSGLPSDRFSAERTGGSVSTLTIQRTQQEDSAVYLCASSRQGATDTQYFGPGTRLTVL.

The rearrangement uses TRBV2 and TRBJ2-7, with D perhaps matching TRBD2 (5 bases). The V and J ends lost 3 bases and 3 bases respectively, with 9 bases between them. The CDR3 totals 13 residues. Germline CDR1 SNHLY, CDR2 FYNNEI. This CDR3 reads CASSENGLYEQYF. CDR3 DNA: TGTGCCAGCAGTGAGAACGGACTCTACGAGCAGTACTTC.

The rearrangement joins TRBV21-1 to TRBJ1-2. TRBV21-1 is described as a pseudogene. This CDR3 is 14 amino acids long. CDR3 coding DNA: TGTGCCAGCAGCAAAGGGGGCCAGGGAGGCGGCTACACCTTC. Protein sequence: CASSKGGQGGGYTF.

The sample holds one count of this clone. V gene TRBV30 combines with J gene TRBJ2-2, with D possibly called TRBD1 or TRBD2 (6 bases each). Trimming left V 1 base short and J 7 bases short, with 16 bases between. This CDR3 spans 15 amino acids. CDR1 is GTSNPN, CDR2 SVGIG, per germline (reference sequence). The CDR3 protein is CAWSGGERGVGELFF. The CDR3 bases are TGTGCCTGGAGTGGCGGGGAGAGGGGGGTCGGGGAGCTGTTTTTT.

The rearrangement uses TRBV9 and TRBJ1-2, with 12 bases matching TRBD1. V shed 3 bases and J 6 bases; nucleotides not matched to a gene: 9. Germline V gene data show CDR1 as SGDLS and CDR2 as YYNGEE. The length of the CDR3 is 16 residues. This CDR3 reads CASSAGQGAPNHGYTF. The DNA of the CDR3 is TGTGCCAGCAGCGCGGGACAGGGGGCCCCTAATCATGGCTACACCTTC.

This chain connects TRBV10-3 to TRBJ2-1, with 8 bases aligning to TRBD2. The CDR3 is 14 amino acids. The trim removed 4 bases at V and 4 bases at J, leaving 3 bases unmatched. The germline V gene has CDR1 ENHRY and CDR2 SYGVKD. Here the CDR3 DNA reads TGTGCCATCAGTGGACGGGAGGGGTACAATGAGCAGTTCTTC. Amino acids: CAISGREGYNEQFF.

This chain joins TRBV28 and TRBJ1-3, with D unresolved. The CDR3 extends over 17 amino acids. Germline V CDR1 and CDR2: MDHEN, SYDVKM. The ends were cut back, 6 bases at V and 0 bases at J, with 18 bases in the middle. The CDR3 sequence is CASRSPILRDSGNTIYF. CDR3 nucleotides: TGTGCCAGCAGATCCCCAATTTTACGGGACTCTGGAAACACCATATATTTT.